The clone carrying this T cell receptor (beta chain) turned up a few times. Its antigen is unidentified. These data are taken from a study of T-cell memory formation after mild COVID-19. Study information: TCR clusters mostly belonged to single donors.

Study results and limitations: Contracting clones localized mainly to CM and EM when CD4+ and mainly to EMRA when CD8+.

This CDR3 contains 14 residues. Germline CDR1 reads DFQATT; CDR2 reads SNEGSKA (reference sequence). V lost 4 bases and J lost 1; bases outside the gene matches: 5. From 5'RACE with constant-segment primers came TCR alpha and TCR beta cDNA libraries that carried sample barcodes and UMIs. TCRdb itself ran the 5' RACE reads through MiXCR, one entry per CDR3 protein. There are approximately 570,000 distinct CDR3 sequences in the sample; 18% occur only once, and around 12% lies in the top ten. Sequenced sample: PBMCs or a T cell subset sorted from them (not recorded which). This chain joins TRBV20-1 and TRBJ2-3; 7 bases map to TRBD2. The source of this sequence is an adult woman who had mild COVID-19 (a few samples of this study predate the infection). Cell type and time point are not known. CDR3 in DNA: TGCAGTGCTATGGGACTACCTCGCACAGATACGCAGTATTTT. Protein product: CSAMGLPRTDTQYF.